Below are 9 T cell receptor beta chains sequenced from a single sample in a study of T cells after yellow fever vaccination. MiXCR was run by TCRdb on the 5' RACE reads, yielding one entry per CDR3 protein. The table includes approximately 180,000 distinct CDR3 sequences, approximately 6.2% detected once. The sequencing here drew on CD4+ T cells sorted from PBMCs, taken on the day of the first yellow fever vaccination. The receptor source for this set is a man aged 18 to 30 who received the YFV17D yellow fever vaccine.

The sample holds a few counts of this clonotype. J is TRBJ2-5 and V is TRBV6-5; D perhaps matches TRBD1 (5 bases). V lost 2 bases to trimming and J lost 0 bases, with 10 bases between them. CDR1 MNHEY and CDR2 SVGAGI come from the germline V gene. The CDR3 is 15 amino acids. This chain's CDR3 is CASSYTGPYQETQYF. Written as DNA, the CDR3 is TGTGCCAGCAGTTACACAGGCCCGTACCAAGAGACCCAGTACTTC.

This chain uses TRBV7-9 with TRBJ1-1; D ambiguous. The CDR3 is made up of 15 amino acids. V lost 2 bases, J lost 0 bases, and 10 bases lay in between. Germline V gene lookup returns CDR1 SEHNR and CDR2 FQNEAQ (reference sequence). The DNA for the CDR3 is TGTGCCAGCAGCTTATCATCCGTAATGAACACTGAAGCTTTCTTT. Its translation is CASSLSSVMNTEAFF.

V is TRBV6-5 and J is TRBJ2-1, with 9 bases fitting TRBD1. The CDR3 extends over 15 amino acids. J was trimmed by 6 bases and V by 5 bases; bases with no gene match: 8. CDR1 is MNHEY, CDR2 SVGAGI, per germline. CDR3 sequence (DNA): TGTGCCAGCAGTCCCTGGGACAGGGCCCTCAATGAGCAGTTCTTC. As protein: CASSPWDRALNEQFF.

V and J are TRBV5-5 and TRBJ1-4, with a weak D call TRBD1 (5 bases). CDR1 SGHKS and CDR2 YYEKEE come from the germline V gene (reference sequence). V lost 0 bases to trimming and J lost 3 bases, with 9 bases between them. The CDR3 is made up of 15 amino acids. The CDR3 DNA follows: TGTGCCAGCAGCTTGGTAGGGGCATCTAATGAAAAACTGTTTTTT. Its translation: CASSLVGASNEKLFF.

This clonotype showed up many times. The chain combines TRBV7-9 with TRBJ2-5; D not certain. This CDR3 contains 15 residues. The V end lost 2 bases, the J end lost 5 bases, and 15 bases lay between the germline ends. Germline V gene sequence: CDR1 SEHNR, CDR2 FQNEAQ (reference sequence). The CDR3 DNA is TGTGCCAGCAGCTTATATGGGCAACCGGAGGAGACCCAGTACTTC. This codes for CASSLYGQPEETQYF.

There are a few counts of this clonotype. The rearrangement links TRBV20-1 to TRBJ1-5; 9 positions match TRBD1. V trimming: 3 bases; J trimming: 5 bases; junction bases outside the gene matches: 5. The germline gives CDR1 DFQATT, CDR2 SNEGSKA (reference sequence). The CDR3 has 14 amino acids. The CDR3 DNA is TGCAGTGCTAGCCGGACAGGGGCCCATCAGCCCCAGCATTTT. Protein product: CSASRTGAHQPQHF.

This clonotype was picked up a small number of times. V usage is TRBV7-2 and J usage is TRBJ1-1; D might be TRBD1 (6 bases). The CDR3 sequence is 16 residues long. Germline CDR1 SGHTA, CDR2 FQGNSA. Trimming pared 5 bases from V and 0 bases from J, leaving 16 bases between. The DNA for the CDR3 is TGTGCCAGCAGCCGGGGGGCAGGGACAATGAACACTGAAGCTTTCTTT. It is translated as CASSRGAGTMNTEAFF.

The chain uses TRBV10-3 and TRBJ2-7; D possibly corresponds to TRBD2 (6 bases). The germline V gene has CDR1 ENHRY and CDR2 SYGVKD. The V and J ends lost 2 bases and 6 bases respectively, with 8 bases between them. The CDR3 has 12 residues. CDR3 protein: CAISEGGTEQYV. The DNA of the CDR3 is TGTGCCATCAGTGAGGGCGGGACCGAGCAGTACGTC.

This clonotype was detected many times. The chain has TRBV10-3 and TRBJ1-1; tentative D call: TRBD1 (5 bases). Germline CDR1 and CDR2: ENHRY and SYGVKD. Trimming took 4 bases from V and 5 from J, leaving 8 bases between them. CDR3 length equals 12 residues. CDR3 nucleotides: TGTGCCATCAGTGGTGGGGCTACTGAAGCTTTCTTT. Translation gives CAISGGATEAFF.